This TCR beta chain was sequenced during a study of T cell repertoires and Cas9 in healthy adults (dated by TCRdb to between 2017 and 2018). Some background on the complete study: Within the CD4 and CD8 compartments, SpCas9-reactive T cells were assessed for multi-effector potency, cytotoxicity and lineage determination. Preexisting T cell immunity against the Streptococcus pyogenes Cas9 nuclease (SpCas9) used in CRISPR gene editing was examined in the study. What the authors observed across the whole study: Proliferation and function of SpCas9-reactive effector T cells were reported to be mitigated in vitro by SpCas9-reactive regulatory T cells.

The germline V gene supplies CDR1 SGHRS and CDR2 YFSETQ. The cysteine opens and the phenylalanine closes a CDR3 of 13 amino acids. Only the CDR3 DNA is retained, 39 bases long and in frame from the first base. Trimming removed 3 bases from V and 3 bases from J, leaving 9 bases between the germline ends. About this clone itself: Its recognized antigen is unknown. The sample holds no much larger clone one base away, and base qualities are not on file.

Donors were healthy humans. The library was generated by the immunoSEQ multiplex PCR assay. Here the immuneACCESS table is served through TCRdb, limited to in-frame sequences with V and J called. Missing clones are a known gap in these copies; in checked studies unresolved V genes cover under half, and the rest lacks a known reason. The sample profile shows 22,000 or so clones; just under 95% of them were found once. About 0.76% of the sample rests with the top ten. This clonotype was sampled from a human donor in good health. This sequence uses TRBV5-1 and TRBJ1-2; TRBD1 is a possible D gene, resting on 6 matching bases. The sample consisted of CD4+ effector T cells (CD127+, CD25-, CD137-, CD154-) from PBMCs; culture status not recorded. The CDR3 amino acid sequence is: CASSYDRYYGYTF. The sequenced DNA is TGCGCCAGCAGCTATGACAGGTACTATGGCTACACCTTC.